This T cell receptor beta chain originates from a study of T cell responses to AZD1222 COVID-19 vaccine. Study in general: Second doses that came at about 4 or about 12 weeks were put together.

Produced via immunoSEQ multiplex PCR; TCRdb's table is partial and in-frame only. The sample lists around 180,000 clones, about 94% occurring once. In the case of this clone: Its antigen is unidentified.

The ends were cut back, 1 base at V and 1 base at J, with 13 bases in the middle. The germline gives CDR1 MNHNS, CDR2 SASEGT. The CDR3 runs to 16 residues. General study points: Sampling captured repertoires only after the peak T cell response. AZD1222 recipients seropositive at baseline numbered only six.

The J gene is TRBJ1-1, the V gene TRBV6-1; D remains unclear. The clonotype comes from an adult in good health. The sequencing here drew on peripheral blood, taken on day 0 of AZD1222 vaccination. CDR3 protein: CASSEVGASQNTEAFF. CDR3 DNA sequence: TGTGCCAGCAGTGAAGTAGGCGCCAGCCAGAACACTGAAGCTTTCTTT.